These 17 T cell receptor beta chains were all obtained from the same sample, sequenced in a study of response to subunit inactivated influenza vaccine (dated by TCRdb to 2016 to 2018). Library prep was done by RT-PCR. Sequencing used an Illumina HiSeq 2500. TCRdb ran its own pipeline on the public reads, namely fastp trimming at Q25 and MiXCR clone calling, and kept in-frame beta chains. Every entry covers one CDR3 protein and lists the most common genes and DNA from its rows. This sample has about 540,000 distinct CDR3 sequences in its table, and approximately 24% of those were observed once. The ten largest clones take up 2.5% to 3% of the sample. This sample was shared with a second study, whose subject was T cells expressing NK-cell markers. The second investigation adds: 5'RACE template switching, by which a universal primer site and unique molecular identifiers were added, was used to make TCR beta cDNA libraries.

This sample comprised CD4+ T cells sorted from PBMCs, obtained about 11 days after vaccination. These receptor sequences come from a man aged 50 to 59 who received an inactivated influenza vaccine. Donor details come from another sample of the same person, matched by shared clones.

The table lists this clonotype with a few counts. This sequence joins TRBV3-1 and TRBJ2-7; 8 nucleotides agree with TRBD1. In germline, CDR1 is LGHDT, CDR2 YNNKEL (reference sequence). After removal of 2 bases from V and 6 bases from J, the junction contained 6 bases not matched to a gene. The CDR3 sequence is 14 residues long. In DNA form, the CDR3 reads TGTGCCAGCAGCCAACCGACAGGGGCAGGCGAGCAGTACTTC. It specifies CASSQPTGAGEQYF.

The chain couples TRBV6-1 to TRBJ1-5; 8 bases map to TRBD1. Germline V gene sequence: CDR1 MNHNS, CDR2 SASEGT. This CDR3 is built from 15 residues. J lost 1 base, V lost 7 bases, and 6 bases had no gene match. This CDR3 reads CASTLRGQSNQPQHF. In DNA, the CDR3 is TGTGCCAGCACCCTCAGGGGGCAAAGCAATCAGCCCCAGCATTTT.

This clonotype came up many times. The rearrangement joins TRBV12-3 or TRBV12-4 to TRBJ1-1; no clear D. The CDR3 totals 14 residues. Trimming took off 2 bases at V and 4 bases at J, with 11 bases between the two ends. The CDR3 coding sequence is TGTGCCAGCAGTTTAATGTGGGGTGGCACTGAAGCTTTCTTT. This gives the protein CASSLMWGGTEAFF.

This clonotype was detected a few times. In nucleotides, the CDR3 is TGCGCCAGCATCGCGGGGGGGCCAATGAATGAGCAGTTCTTC. Its translation: CASIAGGPMNEQFF. This rearrangement joins TRBV5-1 to TRBJ2-1; 9 nucleotides agree with TRBD2. The J segment lost 7 bases and the V segment lost 6 bases, leaving 8 bases of the junction unmatched. The CDR3 runs to 14 residues. Germline CDR1 reads SGHRS; CDR2 reads YFSETQ.

This clonotype was observed a few times. This rearrangement joins TRBV29-1 to TRBJ2-3; D gene ambiguous. The V end was cut by 5 bases, the J end by 2 bases, with 14 bases between. This CDR3 spans 14 amino acids. Germline CDR1 SQVTM, CDR2 ANQGSEA. CDR3 residues: CSVSQALDTDTQYF. The CDR3 DNA reads as TGCAGCGTTTCCCAAGCGCTCGACACAGATACGCAGTATTTT.

The chain recombines TRBV6-1 with TRBJ2-2, with D perhaps matching TRBD1 or TRBD2 (5 bases each). Germline V gene data show CDR1 as MNHNS and CDR2 as SASEGT. V was trimmed by 8 bases and J by 1 base, leaving 11 bases between them. The CDR3 is 14 residues long. CDR3 in DNA: TGTGCCAGCGGGACCCGAATGAACACCGGGGAGCTGTTTTTT. Translating gives CASGTRMNTGELFF.

This clonotype was picked up a small number of times. The chain links TRBV7-2 to TRBJ1-1; TRBD1 matches 9 bases. The CDR3 has 14 amino acids. Germline values: CDR1 SGHTA, CDR2 FQGNSA. V shed 5 bases and J 11 bases; nucleotides not matched to a gene: 12. In DNA, the CDR3 is TGTGCCAGCAGCGTATCCCTTGGGACAGGGATCGCTTTCTTT. The encoded protein is CASSVSLGTGIAFF.

The genes are TRBV12-3 or TRBV12-4 and TRBJ2-2, with D perhaps matching TRBD1 (6 bases). The CDR3 extends over 17 amino acids. The V gene lost 6 bases and the J gene lost 4 bases, with 21 bases spanning the gap. The CDR3 DNA reads as TGTGCCAGCAGCGTGGACAGTTCCGGAGGTGGCACCGGGGAGCTGTTTTTT. This codes for CASSVDSSGGGTGELFF.

The genes are TRBV28 and TRBJ1-4, with TRBD1 as a possible D gene (5 bases). Germline V gene data show CDR1 as MDHEN and CDR2 as SYDVKM. V lost 6 bases and J lost 0, with 11 bases in between. CDR3 size: 15 residues. The DNA of the CDR3 is TGTGCCAGCAGCACCGGGACCGCAACTAATGAAAAACTGTTTTTT. The encoded protein is CASSTGTATNEKLFF. The full variable domain, completed using reference TRBV28 and TRBJ1-4, is DVKVTQSSRYLVKRTGEKVFLECVQDMDHENMFWYRQDPGLGLRLIYFSYDVKMKEKGDIPEGYSVSREKKERFSLILESASTNQTSMYLCASSTGTATNEKLFFGSGTQLSVL.

The rearrangement joins TRBV7-2 to TRBJ2-3; TRBD1 aligns across 7 bases. V lost 5 bases, J lost 2 bases, and 10 bases stayed unmatched. Germline CDR1 SGHTA, CDR2 FQGNSA. This CDR3 has 16 residues. CDR3 region: CASSRDRESDTDTQYF. The CDR3 DNA follows: TGTGCCAGCAGCAGAGACAGGGAATCAGACACAGATACGCAGTATTTT. The whole variable domain, filled in from reference TRBV7-2 and TRBJ2-3, reads GAGVSQSPSNKVTEKGKDVELRCDPISGHTALYWYRQSLGQGLEFLIYFQGNSAPDKSGLPSDRFSAERTGGSVSTLTIQRTQQEDSAVYLCASSRDRESDTDTQYFGPGTRLTVL.

This clonotype was counted only a few times. The chain has TRBV10-3 and TRBJ2-3; TRBD2 matches 9 bases. Germline V lookup: CDR1 ENHRY, CDR2 SYGVKD. The CDR3 covers 17 residues. J was trimmed by 3 bases and V by 0 bases; bases with no gene match: 7. The CDR3 coding sequence is TGTGCCATCAGTGAGTCGACTAGCGGAGCGGCAACAGATACGCAGTATTTT. It codes for CAISESTSGAATDTQYF.

The J gene is TRBJ2-1, the V gene TRBV11-3, with TRBD1 identical over 7 bases. The V and J ends lost 8 bases and 5 bases, in that order; junction bases with no gene match: 12. This CDR3 comprises 15 residues. Germline CDR1 SGHNT, CDR2 YENEEA. The CDR3 DNA reads as TGTGCCAGCTCACTCAGGTCGACAGGGAACAATGAGCAGTTCTTC. This gives the protein CASSLRSTGNNEQFF. The whole variable domain, filled in from reference TRBV11-3 and TRBJ2-1, reads EAGVVQSPRYKIIEKKQPVAFWCNPISGHNTLYWYLQNLGQGPELLIRYENEEAVDDSQLPKDRFSAERLKGVDSTLKIQPAELGDSAVYLCASSLRSTGNNEQFFGPGTRLTVL.

This clonotype was picked up a small number of times. This chain uses TRBV20-1 with TRBJ2-3; perhaps TRBD1 as D (7 bases). V lost 4 bases and J 2 bases, leaving 19 bases between the germline ends. CDR1 is DFQATT, CDR2 SNEGSKA, per germline (reference sequence). The length of the CDR3 is 16 residues. The DNA for the CDR3 is TGCAGTGCTATGGACGGCGTCAGGGGGGTCACAGATACGCAGTATTTT. As protein: CSAMDGVRGVTDTQYF.

V gene TRBV7-9 combines with J gene TRBJ1-4; the D gene is possibly TRBD1 (5 bases). CDR1 SEHNR and CDR2 FQNEAQ come from the germline V gene (reference sequence). The CDR3 loop spans 14 amino acids. Trimming shortened V by 1 base and J by 13 bases, and 16 bases separated the two germline ends. As DNA, the CDR3 is TGTGCCAGCAGCTTAGGTACAGGTCCGGGAGGACTGTTTTTT. Its protein product is CASSLGTGPGGLFF.

The V gene is TRBV3-1, the J gene TRBJ2-1, with D possibly TRBD2 on 5 matching bases. The CDR3 extends over 14 amino acids. Per the germline V gene, CDR1 is LGHDT and CDR2 is YNNKEL (reference sequence). V was cut by 3 bases and J by 5 bases, with 11 bases left in between. The DNA of the CDR3 is TGTGCCAGCAGCCAGGAACAGCGGCACAATGAGCAGTTCTTC. It translates to CASSQEQRHNEQFF.

The chain uses TRBV9 and TRBJ2-1; D is ambiguous. V was shortened by 0 bases and J by 2 bases, with 6 bases between the two germline ends. Germline V gene data show CDR1 as SGDLS and CDR2 as YYNGEE. The CDR3 runs to 14 residues. The CDR3 DNA reads as TGTGCCAGCAGCGTAGGAAACGCCTACAATGAGCAGTTCTTC. Translating gives CASSVGNAYNEQFF.

The chain uses TRBV29-1 and TRBJ2-6, with D perhaps matching TRBD2 (6 bases). V lost 6 bases and J 0 bases, leaving 12 bases between the germline ends. The CDR3 totals 15 residues. Germline CDR1 reads SQVTM; CDR2 reads ANQGSEA. The CDR3 nucleotides are TGCAGCGTCTGCCCCGGGAGCTCTGGGGCCAACGTCCTGACTTTC. Its translation: CSVCPGSSGANVLTF.